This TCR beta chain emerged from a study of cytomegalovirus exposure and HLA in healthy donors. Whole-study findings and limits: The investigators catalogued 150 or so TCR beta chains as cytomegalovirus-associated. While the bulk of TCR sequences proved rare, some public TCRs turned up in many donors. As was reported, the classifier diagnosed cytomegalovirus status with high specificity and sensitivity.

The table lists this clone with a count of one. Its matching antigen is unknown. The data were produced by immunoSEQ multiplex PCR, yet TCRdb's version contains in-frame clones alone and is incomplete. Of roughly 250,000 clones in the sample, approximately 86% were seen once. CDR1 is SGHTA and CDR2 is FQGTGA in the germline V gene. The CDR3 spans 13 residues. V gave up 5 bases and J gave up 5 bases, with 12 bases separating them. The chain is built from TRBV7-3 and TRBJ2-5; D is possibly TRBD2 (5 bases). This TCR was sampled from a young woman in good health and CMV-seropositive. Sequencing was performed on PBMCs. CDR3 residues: CASSTTRGETQYF. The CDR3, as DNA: TGTGCCAGCAGCACTACTAGAGGGGAGACCCAGTACTTC. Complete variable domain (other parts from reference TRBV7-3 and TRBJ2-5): GAGVSQTPSNKVTEKGKYVELRCDPISGHTALYWYRQSLGQGPEFLIYFQGTGAADDSGLPNDRFFAVRPEGSVSTLKIQRTERGDSAVYLCASSTTRGETQYFGPGTRLLVL.